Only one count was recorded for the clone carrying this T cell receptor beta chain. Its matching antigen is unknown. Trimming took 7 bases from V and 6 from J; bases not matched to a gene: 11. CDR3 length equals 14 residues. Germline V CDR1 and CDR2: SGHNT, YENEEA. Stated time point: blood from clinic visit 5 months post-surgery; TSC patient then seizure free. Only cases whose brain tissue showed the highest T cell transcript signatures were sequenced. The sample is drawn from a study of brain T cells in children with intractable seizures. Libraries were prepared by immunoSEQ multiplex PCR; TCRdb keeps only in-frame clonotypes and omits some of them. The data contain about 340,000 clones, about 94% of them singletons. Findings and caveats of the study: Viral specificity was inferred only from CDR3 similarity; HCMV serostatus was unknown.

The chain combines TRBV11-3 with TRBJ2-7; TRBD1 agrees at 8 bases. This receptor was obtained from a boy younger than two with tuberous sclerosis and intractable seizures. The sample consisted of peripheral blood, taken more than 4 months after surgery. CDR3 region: CASTIQAGGAEQYF. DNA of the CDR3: TGTGCCAGCACTATTCAGGCAGGGGGCGCCGAGCAGTACTTC. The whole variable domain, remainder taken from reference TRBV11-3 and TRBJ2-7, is EAGVVQSPRYKIIEKKQPVAFWCNPISGHNTLYWYLQNLGQGPELLIRYENEEAVDDSQLPKDRFSAERLKGVDSTLKIQPAELGDSAVYLCASTIQAGGAEQYFGPGTRLTVT.